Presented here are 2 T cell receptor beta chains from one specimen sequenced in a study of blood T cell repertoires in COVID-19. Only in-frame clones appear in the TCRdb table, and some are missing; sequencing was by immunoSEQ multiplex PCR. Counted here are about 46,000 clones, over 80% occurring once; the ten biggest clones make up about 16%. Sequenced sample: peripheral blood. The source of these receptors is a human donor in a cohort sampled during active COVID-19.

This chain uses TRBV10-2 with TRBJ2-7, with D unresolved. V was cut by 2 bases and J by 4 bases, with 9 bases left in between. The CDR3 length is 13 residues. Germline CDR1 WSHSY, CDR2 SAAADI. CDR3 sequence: CASSEVATYEQYF. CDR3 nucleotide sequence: TGCGCCAGCAGTGAGGTTGCGACTTACGAGCAGTACTTC.

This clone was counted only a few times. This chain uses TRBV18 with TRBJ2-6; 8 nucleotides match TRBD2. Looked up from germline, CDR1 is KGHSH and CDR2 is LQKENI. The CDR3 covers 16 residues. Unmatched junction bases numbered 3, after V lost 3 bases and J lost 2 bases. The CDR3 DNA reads TGTGCCAGCTCACCCACGGGAGGGACTGGGGCCAACGTCCTGACTTTC. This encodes CASSPTGGTGANVLTF.